The 10 T cell receptor beta chains listed next were all sequenced from one sample in a study of blood T cell repertoires in COVID-19. Some clones are missing from TCRdb's copy, which holds only in-frame ones; the method was immunoSEQ multiplex PCR. The table shows about 170,000 clones, with more than 75% occurring only once. The source material was peripheral blood. These receptor sequences come from a man aged 55 to 70 with COVID-19, enrolled during active disease.

The rearrangement uses TRBV16 and TRBJ1-1; 8 positions agree with TRBD1. Per the germline V gene, CDR1 is KGHSY and CDR2 is FQNENV. V shed 4 bases and J 4 bases; nucleotides not matched to a gene: 11. This CDR3 has 16 amino acids. This chain's CDR3 is CASSPKRTGFSTEAFF. DNA of the CDR3: TGTGCCAGCAGCCCCAAAAGGACAGGGTTCAGCACTGAAGCTTTCTTT.

The chain carries TRBV10-3 and TRBJ1-1, with 7 bases fitting TRBD1. This CDR3 region has 14 residues. V lost 6 bases and J lost 4; bases outside the gene matches: 8. CDR1 is ENHRY and CDR2 is SYGVKD in the germline V gene. CDR3 coding DNA: TGTGCCATCAGATACACGACAGGGAGCACTGAAGCTTTCTTT. Translated: CAIRYTTGSTEAFF.

The CDR3 DNA is TGTGCCAGCAGTTTAAAGTCAAGGCAGGGGTTGAACACTGAAGCTTTCTTT. It codes for CASSLKSRQGLNTEAFF. This chain links TRBV27 with TRBJ1-1; tentatively, D is TRBD1 (6 bases). The length of the CDR3 is 17 residues. V was clipped by 2 bases and J by 0 bases, with 16 bases between them. The germline V gene has CDR1 MNHEY and CDR2 SMNVEV (reference sequence).

V is TRBV24-1 and J is TRBJ2-1, with 8 nucleotides matching TRBD2. CDR1 is KGHDR, CDR2 SFDVKD, per germline. This CDR3 contains 18 residues. J gave up 0 bases and V 4 bases, and 10 bases lay outside the gene matches. The CDR3 nucleotides are TGTGCCACCAGTGAACCGGGACTAGTTGTGGGCTCCTACAATGAGCAGTTCTTC. Translated: CATSEPGLVVGSYNEQFF.

The sample holds one count of this clone. The CDR3 loop reads CASSPGQVNQPQHF. CDR3 nucleotides: TGTGCCAGCTCACCCGGACAGGTCAATCAGCCCCAGCATTTT. The chain is built from TRBV18 and TRBJ1-5; 7 positions agree with TRBD1. The J segment lost 3 bases and the V segment lost 3 bases, leaving 2 bases of the junction unmatched. CDR3 length: 14 amino acids. Germline CDR1 is KGHSH and CDR2 is LQKENI.

The chain has TRBV6-5 and TRBJ1-1; D is uncertain. The CDR3 spans 14 residues. From germline, CDR1 is MNHEY and CDR2 SVGAGI. V lost 4 bases and J lost 0, with 9 bases in between. CDR3 in DNA: TGTGCCAGCAGTTCCCCAACAATGAACACTGAAGCTTTCTTT. Translated, it gives CASSSPTMNTEAFF.

The gene calls are TRBV27 and TRBJ1-2, with 8 positions matching TRBD1. The V gene's germline CDR1 is MNHEY and CDR2 SMNVEV (reference sequence). Losses at the gene ends were 2 bases for V and 5 bases for J; bases not matched to a gene: 4. The CDR3 totals 14 residues. CDR3 nucleotides: TGTGCCAGCAGTTTAGCGACAGGGGTGTATGGCTACACCTTC. The encoded protein is CASSLATGVYGYTF.

The chain is built from TRBV14 and TRBJ2-7, with D possibly matching TRBD1 (6 bases). V was trimmed by 2 bases and J by 3 bases, leaving 17 bases between them. Germline V CDR1 and CDR2: SGHDN, FVKESK. The CDR3 spans 16 residues. In DNA, the CDR3 is TGTGCCAGCAGCCAAACCCGGGACACGAGAGTCTACGAGCAGTACTTC. This sequence encodes CASSQTRDTRVYEQYF.

The rearrangement uses TRBV5-6 and TRBJ1-2, with D hard to call. Trimming cost V 4 bases and J 6 bases, with 10 bases left between them. The CDR3 runs 12 residues. In germline, CDR1 is SGHDT, CDR2 YYEEEE. The CDR3 here is CASSLLKDGYTF. The CDR3 region has the DNA TGTGCCAGCAGCCTACTGAAAGATGGCTACACCTTC.

The chain employs TRBV19 and TRBJ1-5; maybe TRBD1 (6 bases). Germline V gene data show CDR1 as LNHDA and CDR2 as SQIVND (reference sequence). The CDR3 consists of 13 residues. V was clipped by 5 bases and J by 3 bases, with 8 bases between them. DNA of the CDR3: TGTGCCAGTAGTTGGACAGACAATCAGCCCCAGCATTTT. This sequence encodes CASSWTDNQPQHF.